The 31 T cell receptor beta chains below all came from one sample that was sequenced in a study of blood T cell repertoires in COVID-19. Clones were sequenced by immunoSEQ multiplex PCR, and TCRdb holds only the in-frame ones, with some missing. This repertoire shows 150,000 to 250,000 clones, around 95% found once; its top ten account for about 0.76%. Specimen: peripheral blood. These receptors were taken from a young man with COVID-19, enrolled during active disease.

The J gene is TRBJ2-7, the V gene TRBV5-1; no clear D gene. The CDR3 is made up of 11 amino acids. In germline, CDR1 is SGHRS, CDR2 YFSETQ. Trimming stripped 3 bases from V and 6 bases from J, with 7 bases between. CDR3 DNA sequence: TGCGCCAGCAGCTCGCGCACCGAGCAGTACTTC. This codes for CASSSRTEQYF.

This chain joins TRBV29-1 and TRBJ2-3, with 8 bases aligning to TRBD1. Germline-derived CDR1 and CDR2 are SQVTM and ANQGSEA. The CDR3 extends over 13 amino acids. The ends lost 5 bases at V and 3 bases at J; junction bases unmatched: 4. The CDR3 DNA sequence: TGCAGCGTTTCCAGGGGGCGGACAGATACGCAGTATTTT. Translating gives CSVSRGRTDTQYF.

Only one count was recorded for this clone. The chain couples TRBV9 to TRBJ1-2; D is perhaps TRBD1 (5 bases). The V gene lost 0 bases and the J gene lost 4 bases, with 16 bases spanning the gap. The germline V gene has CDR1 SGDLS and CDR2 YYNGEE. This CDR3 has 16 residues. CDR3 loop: CASSVGREGRSYGYTF. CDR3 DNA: TGTGCCAGCAGCGTAGGCCGGGAGGGACGTAGCTATGGCTACACCTTC.

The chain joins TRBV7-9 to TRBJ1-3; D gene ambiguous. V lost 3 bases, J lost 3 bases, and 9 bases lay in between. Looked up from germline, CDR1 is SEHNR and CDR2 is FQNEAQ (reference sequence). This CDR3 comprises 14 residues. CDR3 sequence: CASSFGGNGNTIYF. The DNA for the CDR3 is TGTGCCAGCAGCTTCGGAGGGAATGGAAACACCATATATTTT.

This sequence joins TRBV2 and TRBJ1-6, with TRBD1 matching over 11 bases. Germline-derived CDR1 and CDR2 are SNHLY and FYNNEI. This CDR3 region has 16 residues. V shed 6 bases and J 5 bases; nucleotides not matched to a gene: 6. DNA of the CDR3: TGTGCCAGCAGCCCTGGACAGGGGGCTAATAATTCACCCCTCCACTTT. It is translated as CASSPGQGANNSPLHF.

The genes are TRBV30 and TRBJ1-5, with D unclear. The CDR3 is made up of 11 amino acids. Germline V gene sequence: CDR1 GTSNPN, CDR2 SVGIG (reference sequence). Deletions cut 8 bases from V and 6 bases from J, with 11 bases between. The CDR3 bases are TGTGCCCATCCGCCGGGTCAGCCCCAGCATTTT. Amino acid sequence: CAHPPGQPQHF.

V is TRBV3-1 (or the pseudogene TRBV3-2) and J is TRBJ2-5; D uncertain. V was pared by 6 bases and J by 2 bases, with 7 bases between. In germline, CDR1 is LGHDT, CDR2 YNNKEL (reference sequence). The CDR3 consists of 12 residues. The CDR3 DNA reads TGTGCCAGCAGTCTATTTCAAGAGACCCAGTACTTC. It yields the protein CASSLFQETQYF.

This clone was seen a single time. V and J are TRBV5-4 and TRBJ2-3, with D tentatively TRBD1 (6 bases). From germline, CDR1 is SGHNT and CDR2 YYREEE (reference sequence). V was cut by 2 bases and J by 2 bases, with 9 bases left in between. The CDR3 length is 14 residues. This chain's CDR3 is CASSFDRFTDTQYF. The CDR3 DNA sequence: TGTGCCAGCAGCTTCGACAGGTTCACAGATACGCAGTATTTT.

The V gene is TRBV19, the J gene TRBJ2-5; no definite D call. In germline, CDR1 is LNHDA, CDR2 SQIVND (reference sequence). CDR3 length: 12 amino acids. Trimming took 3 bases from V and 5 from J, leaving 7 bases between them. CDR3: CASSILGETQYF. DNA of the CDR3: TGTGCCAGTAGTATTTTGGGCGAGACCCAGTACTTC.

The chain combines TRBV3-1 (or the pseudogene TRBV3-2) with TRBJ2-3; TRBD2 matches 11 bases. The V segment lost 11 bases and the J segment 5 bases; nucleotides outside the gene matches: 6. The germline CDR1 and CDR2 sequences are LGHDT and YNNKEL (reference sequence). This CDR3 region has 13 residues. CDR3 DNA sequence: TGTGCCTCCGGGACTAGCGGCCTAGATACGCAGTATTTT. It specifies CASGTSGLDTQYF.

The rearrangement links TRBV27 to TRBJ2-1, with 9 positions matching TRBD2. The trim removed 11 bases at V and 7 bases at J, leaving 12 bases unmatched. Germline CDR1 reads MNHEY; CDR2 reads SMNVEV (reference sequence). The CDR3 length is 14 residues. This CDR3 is CAPGGTSIRNEQFF. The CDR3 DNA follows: TGTGCCCCCGGGGGGACTAGCATTAGGAATGAGCAGTTCTTC.

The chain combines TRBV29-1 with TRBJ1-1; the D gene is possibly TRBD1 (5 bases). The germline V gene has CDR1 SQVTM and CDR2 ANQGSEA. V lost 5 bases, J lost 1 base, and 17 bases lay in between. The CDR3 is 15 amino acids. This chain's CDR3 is CSVLTRAGGNTEAFF. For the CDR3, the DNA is TGCAGCGTTTTAACCCGTGCGGGGGGGAACACTGAAGCTTTCTTT.

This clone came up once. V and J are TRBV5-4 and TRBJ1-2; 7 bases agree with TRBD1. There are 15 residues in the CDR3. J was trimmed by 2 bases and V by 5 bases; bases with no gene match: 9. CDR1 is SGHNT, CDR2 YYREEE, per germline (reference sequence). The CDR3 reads CASRPKPTGNYGYTF. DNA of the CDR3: TGTGCCAGCAGACCCAAACCGACAGGGAACTATGGCTACACCTTC.

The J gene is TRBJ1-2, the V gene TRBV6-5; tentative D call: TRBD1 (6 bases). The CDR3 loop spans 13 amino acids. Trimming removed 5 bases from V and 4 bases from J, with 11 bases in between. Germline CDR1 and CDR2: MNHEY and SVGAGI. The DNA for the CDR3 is TGTGCCAGCAGTCTACAGGGAAGCTATGGCTACACCTTC. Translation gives CASSLQGSYGYTF.

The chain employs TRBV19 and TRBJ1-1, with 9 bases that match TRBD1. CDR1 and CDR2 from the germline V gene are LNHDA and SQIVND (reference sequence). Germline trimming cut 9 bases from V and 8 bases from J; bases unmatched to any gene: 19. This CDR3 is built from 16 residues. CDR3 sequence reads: CASEPREGQGRREAFF. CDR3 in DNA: TGTGCCAGCGAACCTCGAGAGGGACAGGGCCGACGGGAAGCTTTCTTT.

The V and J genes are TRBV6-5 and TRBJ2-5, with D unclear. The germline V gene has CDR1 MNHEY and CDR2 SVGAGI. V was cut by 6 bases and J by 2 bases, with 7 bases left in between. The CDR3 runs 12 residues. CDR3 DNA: TGTGCCAGCAGAAACTATCAAGAGACCCAGTACTTC. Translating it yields CASRNYQETQYF.

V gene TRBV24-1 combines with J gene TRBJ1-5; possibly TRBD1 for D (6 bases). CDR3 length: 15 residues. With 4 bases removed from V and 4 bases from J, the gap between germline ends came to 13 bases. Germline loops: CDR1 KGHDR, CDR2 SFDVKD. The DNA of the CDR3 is TGTGCCACCAGTGAGGGGGGGCTGAGAAATCAGCCCCAGCATTTT. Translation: CATSEGGLRNQPQHF.

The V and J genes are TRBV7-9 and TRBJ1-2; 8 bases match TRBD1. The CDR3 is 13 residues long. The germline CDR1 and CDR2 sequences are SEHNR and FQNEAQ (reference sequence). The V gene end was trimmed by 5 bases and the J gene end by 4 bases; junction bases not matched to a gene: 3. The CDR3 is CASSLGQGYGYTF. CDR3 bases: TGTGCCAGCAGCCTTGGACAGGGCTATGGCTACACCTTC.

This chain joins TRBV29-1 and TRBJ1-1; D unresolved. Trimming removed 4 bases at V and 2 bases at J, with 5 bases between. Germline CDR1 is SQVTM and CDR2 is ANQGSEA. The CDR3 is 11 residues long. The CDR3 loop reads CSVGLNTEAFF. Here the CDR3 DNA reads TGCAGCGTTGGCCTAAACACTGAAGCTTTCTTT.

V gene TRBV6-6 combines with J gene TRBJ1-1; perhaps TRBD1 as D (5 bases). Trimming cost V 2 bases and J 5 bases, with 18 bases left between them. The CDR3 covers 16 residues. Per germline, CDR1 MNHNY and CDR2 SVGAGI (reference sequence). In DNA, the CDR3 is TGTGCCAGCAGTTACCGCGACCTCAGGGATGGGACTGAAGCTTTCTTT. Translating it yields CASSYRDLRDGTEAFF.

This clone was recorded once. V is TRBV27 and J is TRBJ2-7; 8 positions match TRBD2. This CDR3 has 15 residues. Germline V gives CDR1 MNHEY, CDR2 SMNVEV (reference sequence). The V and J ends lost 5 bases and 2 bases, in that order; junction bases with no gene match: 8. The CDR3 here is CASSPYPGLAYEQYF. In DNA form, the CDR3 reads TGTGCCAGCAGTCCCTACCCGGGACTAGCCTACGAGCAGTACTTC.

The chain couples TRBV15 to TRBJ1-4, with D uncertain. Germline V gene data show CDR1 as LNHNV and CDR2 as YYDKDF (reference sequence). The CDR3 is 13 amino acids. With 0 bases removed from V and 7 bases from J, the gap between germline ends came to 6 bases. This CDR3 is CATSRDQAEKLFF. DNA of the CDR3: TGTGCCACCAGCAGAGATCAGGCTGAAAAACTGTTTTTT.

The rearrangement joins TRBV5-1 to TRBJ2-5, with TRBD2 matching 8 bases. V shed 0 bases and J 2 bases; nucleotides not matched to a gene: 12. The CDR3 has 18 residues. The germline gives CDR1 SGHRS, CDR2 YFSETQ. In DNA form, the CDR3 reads TGCGCCAGCAGCTTGGCCGGCGCGGGGGGACCGGTACAAGAGACCCAGTACTTC. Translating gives CASSLAGAGGPVQETQYF.

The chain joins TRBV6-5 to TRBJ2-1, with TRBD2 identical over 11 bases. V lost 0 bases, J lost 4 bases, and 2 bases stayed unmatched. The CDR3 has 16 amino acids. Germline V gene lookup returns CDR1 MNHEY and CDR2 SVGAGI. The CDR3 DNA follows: TGTGCCAGCAGTTACTCGACTAGCGGGGCTTACAATGAGCAGTTCTTC. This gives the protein CASSYSTSGAYNEQFF.

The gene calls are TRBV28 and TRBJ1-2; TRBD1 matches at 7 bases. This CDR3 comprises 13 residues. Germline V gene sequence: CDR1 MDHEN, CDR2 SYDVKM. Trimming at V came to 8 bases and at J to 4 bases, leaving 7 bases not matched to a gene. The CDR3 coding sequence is TGTGCCAGCGTTGGACAGGCGATCTATGGCTACACCTTC. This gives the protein CASVGQAIYGYTF.

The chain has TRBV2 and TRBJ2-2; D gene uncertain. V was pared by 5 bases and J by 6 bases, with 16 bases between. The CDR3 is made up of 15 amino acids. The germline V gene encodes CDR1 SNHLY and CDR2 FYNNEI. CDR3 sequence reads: CASSSDILFSGELFF. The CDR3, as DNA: TGTGCCAGCAGTTCCGACATCCTTTTCTCCGGGGAGCTGTTTTTT.

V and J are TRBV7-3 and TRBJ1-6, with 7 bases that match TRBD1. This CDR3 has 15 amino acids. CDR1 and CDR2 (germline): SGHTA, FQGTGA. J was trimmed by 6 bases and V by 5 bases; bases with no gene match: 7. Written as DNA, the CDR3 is TGTGCCAGCAGCCGAGGACAGGCTACTAATTCACCCCTCCACTTT. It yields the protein CASSRGQATNSPLHF.

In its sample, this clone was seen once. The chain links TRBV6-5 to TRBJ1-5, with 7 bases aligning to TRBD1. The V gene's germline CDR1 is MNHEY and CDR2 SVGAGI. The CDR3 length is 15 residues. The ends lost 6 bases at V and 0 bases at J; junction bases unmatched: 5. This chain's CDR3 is CASSQGGRSNQPQHF. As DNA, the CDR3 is TGTGCCAGCAGCCAAGGGGGCCGTAGCAATCAGCCCCAGCATTTT.

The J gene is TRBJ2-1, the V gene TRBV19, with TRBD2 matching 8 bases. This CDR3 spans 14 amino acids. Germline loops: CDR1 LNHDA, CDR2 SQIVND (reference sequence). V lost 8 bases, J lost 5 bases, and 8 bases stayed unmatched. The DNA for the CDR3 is TGTGCCAGTCATTCGGGGGGGGAAAACAATGAGCAGTTCTTC. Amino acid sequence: CASHSGGENNEQFF.

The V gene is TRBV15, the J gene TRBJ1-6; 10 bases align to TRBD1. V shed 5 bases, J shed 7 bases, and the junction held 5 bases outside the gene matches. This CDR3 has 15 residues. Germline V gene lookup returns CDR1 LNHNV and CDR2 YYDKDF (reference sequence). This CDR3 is CATSQTGQGNSPLHF. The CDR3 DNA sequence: TGTGCCACCAGCCAGACGGGACAGGGGAATTCACCCCTCCACTTT. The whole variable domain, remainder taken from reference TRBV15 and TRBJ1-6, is DAMVIQNPRYQVTQFGKPVTLSCSQTLNHNVMYWYQQKSSQAPKLLFHYYDKDFNNEADTPDNFQSRRPNTSFCFLDIRSPGLGDTAMYLCATSQTGQGNSPLHFGNGTRLTVT.

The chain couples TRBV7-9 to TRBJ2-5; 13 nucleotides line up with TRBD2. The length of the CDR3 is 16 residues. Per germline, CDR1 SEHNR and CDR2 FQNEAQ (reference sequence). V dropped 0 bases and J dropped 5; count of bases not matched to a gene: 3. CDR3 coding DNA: TGTGCCAGCAGCTTAGCAGGGACTAGCGGGGCGGAGACCCAGTACTTC. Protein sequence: CASSLAGTSGAETQYF.